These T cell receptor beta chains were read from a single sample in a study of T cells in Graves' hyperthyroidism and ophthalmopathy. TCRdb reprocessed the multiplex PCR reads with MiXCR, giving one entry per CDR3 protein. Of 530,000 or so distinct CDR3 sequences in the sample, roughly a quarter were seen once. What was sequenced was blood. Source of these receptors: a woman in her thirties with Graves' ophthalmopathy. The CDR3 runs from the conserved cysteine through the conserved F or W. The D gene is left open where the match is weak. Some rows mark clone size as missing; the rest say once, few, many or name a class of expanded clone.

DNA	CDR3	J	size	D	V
TGTGCCAGCAGCAACGGACTGAACACTGAAGCTTTCTTT	CASSNGLNTEAFF	TRBJ1-1	many	NA	TRBV6-2/TRBV6-3
TGTGCCAGCAGTTACACCGGACGGGGTCGGTCACCCCTCCACTTT	CASSYTGRGRSPLHF	TRBJ1-6	NA	NA	TRBV6-2/TRBV6-3
TGTGCCAGCAGTGAATATTTTGTGGTGGACACTGAAGCTTTCTTT	CASSEYFVVDTEAFF	TRBJ1-1	many	NA	TRBV6-1
TGTGCCAGCATCCGGAATACGAACACCGGGGAGCTGTTTTTT	CASIRNTNTGELFF	TRBJ2-2	many	NA	TRBV11-2
TGCAGTGCTAGAGGGGGGCACCGGGACAATTACTACGAGCAGTACTTC	CSARGGHRDNYYEQYF	TRBJ2-7	NA	NA	TRBV20-1
TGTGCCAGCTCACCAAGGGGACAGCTGAACACTGAAGCTTTCTTT	CASSPRGQLNTEAFF	TRBJ1-1	many	TRBD1	TRBV18
TGTGCCATCAGTGAGTCCAGGGAAGAGACCCAGTACTTC	CAISESREETQYF	TRBJ2-5	many	NA	TRBV10-3
TGTGCCAGCAGCTCGGTAACAGGGGGGGTAGAGACCCAGTACTTC	CASSSVTGGVETQYF	TRBJ2-5	many	NA	TRBV11-2
TGCAGTGCTGGTTCTCCCGGGGGCTTCCAAGAGACCCAGTACTTC	CSAGSPGGFQETQYF	TRBJ2-5	many	NA	TRBV20-1
TGTGCCAGCAGCCCCCCTCTTCAGGGGACAGGGGACAAAGAGACCCAGTACTTC	CASSPPLQGTGDKETQYF	TRBJ2-5	many	TRBD1	TRBV7-9
TGCAGTGCTGGGCCGGCTAGCGGGAGATACGAGCAGTACTTC	CSAGPASGRYEQYF	TRBJ2-7	NA	TRBD2	TRBV20-1
TGTGCCAGTAGTATGCGCCAGTTTAGCAATCAGCCCCAGCATTTT	CASSMRQFSNQPQHF	TRBJ1-5	NA	NA	TRBV19
TGTGCCAGCAGTGAAGTGGGGGGGAACACTGAAGCTTTCTTT	CASSEVGGNTEAFF	TRBJ1-1	many	NA	TRBV6-1
TGTGCCTGGAGTGTCGGATCTAACTATGGCTACACCTTC	CAWSVGSNYGYTF	TRBJ1-2	many	NA	TRBV30
TGTGCCACCAGCAGAGATCCTGGGAGGCCCCAGCATTTT	CATSRDPGRPQHF	TRBJ1-5	many	NA	TRBV15
TGTGCCAGCAGTGAAGAGGCCCTGGGGGGCTACACCTTC	CASSEEALGGYTF	TRBJ1-2	many	NA	TRBV2
TGTGCCAGCAGCCGGAGCGGGGAGCGGAACATTCAGTACTTC	CASSRSGERNIQYF	TRBJ2-4	few	TRBD2	TRBV7-9
TGTGCCAGCAGCTTAGCAACAGGGCCCTCCGAGCAGTACTTC	CASSLATGPSEQYF	TRBJ2-7	few	NA	TRBV7-2
TGTGCCAGTAGGGGGGACAGTAATGGTACCGGGGAGCTGTTTTTT	CASRGDSNGTGELFF	TRBJ2-2	many	TRBD1	TRBV19
TGTGCCAGCTCACCACCGTGGGAGGGGACCCAGTACTTC	CASSPPWEGTQYF	TRBJ2-5	many	TRBD2	TRBV18
TGTGCCAGCAGTAAGAGCCGACCGAATTCATATTCCGAGCAGTACTTC	CASSKSRPNSYSEQYF	TRBJ2-7	NA	NA	TRBV12-3/TRBV12-4
TGTGCCAGCAGTCCCCGGACAGGGGAAAGTAACTATGGCTACACCTTC	CASSPRTGESNYGYTF	TRBJ1-2	NA	TRBD1	TRBV28
TGTGCCAGCAGTGAATTCAGGGCCCACCAAGAGACCCAGTACTTC	CASSEFRAHQETQYF	TRBJ2-5	many	NA	TRBV2
TGTGCCTCCAGACAGGACACCACCTACGAGCAGTACTTC	CASRQDTTYEQYF	TRBJ2-7	NA	NA	TRBV30
TGTGCCAGCTCACCACCGCTAGGGACGGGTAACTATGGCTACACCTTC	CASSPPLGTGNYGYTF	TRBJ1-2	many	NA	TRBV18
TGTGCCAGCTCACCAGGGGTAGGGGAGCAGTACTTC	CASSPGVGEQYF	TRBJ2-7	many	NA	TRBV18
TGCAGTGCTGCGGACGGTTTAGCAAATCAGCCCCAGCATTTT	CSAADGLANQPQHF	TRBJ1-5	NA	NA	TRBV20-1
TGCGCCAGCAGCCATTTCTGGGCGGGCAGGGCCCCTCAGCCCCAGCATTTT	CASSHFWAGRAPQPQHF	TRBJ1-5	NA	NA	TRBV4-1
TGTGCCAGCAGCTCCGGGACTAGCGGGCCTCAAGAGACCCAGTACTTC	CASSSGTSGPQETQYF	TRBJ2-5	few	TRBD2	TRBV28
TGTGCCAGCACCAAGGGACAGGGGATCAACGAGCAGTACTTC	CASTKGQGINEQYF	TRBJ2-7	many	TRBD1	TRBV12-3/TRBV12-4
TGTGCCAGCAGACGTCGGGGGACAGGGAGTACTGAAGCTTTCTTT	CASRRRGTGSTEAFF	TRBJ1-1	many	TRBD1	TRBV12-3/TRBV12-4
TGTGCCATCGGGGGCAGGGATGATCAGCCCCAGCATTTT	CAIGGRDDQPQHF	TRBJ1-5	NA	NA	TRBV10-3
TGTGCCAGCTCACCACTGAGTGAGACCTCCTACGAGCAGTACTTC	CASSPLSETSYEQYF	TRBJ2-7	few	NA	TRBV18
TGTGCCAGCAGACCCGGACGGGGAACGACTGAAGCTTTCTTT	CASRPGRGTTEAFF	TRBJ1-1	once	NA	TRBV28
TGTGCCACCAGCAGAGATGTGGGTGGGAACACTGAAGCTTTCTTT	CATSRDVGGNTEAFF	TRBJ1-1	NA	NA	TRBV15
TGTGCCAGCAGTGTCCGGGCCACGAACACTGAAGCTTTCTTT	CASSVRATNTEAFF	TRBJ1-1	NA	NA	TRBV6-1
TGTGCCAGCAGCTTAGGGGTTCAGGGGACCTACGAGCAGTACTTC	CASSLGVQGTYEQYF	TRBJ2-7	many	NA	TRBV7-9
TGTGCCAGCAGCCCCCCACCGGGGGGGGCCTGGGCAGAGACCCAGTACTTC	CASSPPPGGAWAETQYF	TRBJ2-5	NA	TRBD2	TRBV7-6
TGTGCCAGCTTGGGACCGTACTCCTACGAGCAGTACTTC	CASLGPYSYEQYF	TRBJ2-7	few	NA	TRBV18
TGTGCCAGCAGAAGAGCCGGGACAGCAGCAAACTATGGCTACACCTTC	CASRRAGTAANYGYTF	TRBJ1-2	many	TRBD1	TRBV25-1
TGTGCCAGCACCCGAAAGGTTAACACCGGGGAGCTGTTTTTT	CASTRKVNTGELFF	TRBJ2-2	many	NA	TRBV2
TGTGCCAGCAGTTTAGAAGGATCCCAGTCGCAAGAGACCCAGTACTTC	CASSLEGSQSQETQYF	TRBJ2-5	many	NA	TRBV12-3/TRBV12-4
TGTGCCAGCAGTCGGGACTTCGCCTACGAGCAGTACTTC	CASSRDFAYEQYF	TRBJ2-7	many	NA	TRBV12-3/TRBV12-4
TGTGCCAGCAGTCCAGGCGTAGGAGTTCAAGAGACCCAGTACTTC	CASSPGVGVQETQYF	TRBJ2-5	many	NA	TRBV27
TGCGCCAGCAGCCCGGGTCCGGTGAACACTGAAGCTTTCTTT	CASSPGPVNTEAFF	TRBJ1-1	many	NA	TRBV4-1
TGTGCCATCAGAATGACAGGGGGCCAGAACACTGAAGCTTTCTTT	CAIRMTGGQNTEAFF	TRBJ1-1	NA	TRBD1	TRBV10-3
TGCAGTGCTAGAGATAGCGCCAATGAGCAGTTCTTC	CSARDSANEQFF	TRBJ2-1	NA	NA	TRBV20-1
TGTGCCAGCCCCCTACGGGGCCCAAAAGCTTTCTTT	CASPLRGPKAFF	TRBJ1-1	NA	NA	TRBV28
TGCGCCAGCAGCTCCAGGGGGCTCGCAGCTTTCTTT	CASSSRGLAAFF	TRBJ1-1	many	TRBD1	TRBV5-1
TGTGCCATCAGGACTAGCGGAGGCGAGACCCAGTACTTC	CAIRTSGGETQYF	TRBJ2-5	few	TRBD2	TRBV10-3
TGTGCCAGCAGCCAGGGGCCCAGCTCTGGAAACACCATATATTTT	CASSQGPSSGNTIYF	TRBJ1-3	many	NA	TRBV27
TGTGCCAGCAGCCAAGCGGGACTAGCGCTAGACGAGCAGTACTTC	CASSQAGLALDEQYF	TRBJ2-7	many	TRBD2	TRBV3-1
TGTGCCACCAGCCCCTCCGGCACAGGGGGGATTCAGCCCCAGCATTTT	CATSPSGTGGIQPQHF	TRBJ1-5	NA	TRBD1	TRBV15
TGCAGCGACGGCGACGCTACAGGGGGCGAAGGTGAAGCTTTCTTT	CSDGDATGGEGEAFF	TRBJ1-1	NA	TRBD1	TRBV29-1
TGCAGTGCCCAGATGGGAGCGAACACCGGGGAGCTGTTTTTT	CSAQMGANTGELFF	TRBJ2-2	many	NA	TRBV20-1
TGTGCCAGCAGCACCACAGGTACCTCCTACGAGCAGTACTTC	CASSTTGTSYEQYF	TRBJ2-7	many	NA	TRBV6-1
TGTGCCAGCAGTTTAGCCACGAGCGGGGCTCGCACAGATACGCAGTATTTT	CASSLATSGARTDTQYF	TRBJ2-3	NA	TRBD2	TRBV28
TGCAGCGTTGCCGGCCGGGAAGCTTTCTTT	CSVAGREAFF	TRBJ1-1	many	NA	TRBV29-1
TGTGCCAGCAGTGAGGAGGCCAATCAGCCCCAGCATTTT	CASSEEANQPQHF	TRBJ1-5	many	NA	TRBV6-1